A selection of T cell receptor beta chains follows, all from one sample in a study of shared clonotypes between healthy human individuals. Produced via immunoSEQ multiplex PCR; TCRdb's table is partial and in-frame only. The sample consists of some 500,000 clones, 90% to 97% of them appearing once. Sequencing was done on a sample of naive CD4+ T cells sorted from blood. Receptors originate from a woman in her twenties or thirties in good health. Both conserved end residues are part of each CDR3. A D gene is named only where the DNA matches it firmly.

TRBD1	15	TRBV18	TRBJ1-6	CASSPDRTGGSPLHF	TGTGCCAGCTCACCAGACCGAACAGGGGGATCACCCCTCCACTTT
TRBD1	15	TRBV6-4	TRBJ2-2	CASRPDRGTTGELFF	TGTGCCAGCAGGCCGGACAGGGGGACCACCGGGGAGCTGTTTTTT
NA	14	TRBV19	TRBJ2-3	CASSRTTVTDTQYF	TGTGCCAGTAGCCGTACGACAGTAACAGATACGCAGTATTTT
NA	14	TRBV28	TRBJ2-3	CASSIPGGTDTQYF	TGTGCCAGCAGTATCCCTGGTGGCACAGATACGCAGTATTTT
NA	12	TRBV14	TRBJ2-5	CASSQHQETQYF	TGTGCCAGCAGCCAGCACCAAGAGACCCAGTACTTC
NA	14	TRBV18	TRBJ2-7	CASSPRGSGDEQYF	TGTGCCAGCTCACCACGGGGGTCTGGAGACGAGCAGTACTTC
TRBD1	15	TRBV5-6	TRBJ2-1	CASSLPGQGYNEQFF	TGTGCCAGCAGCTTACCGGGACAGGGGTACAATGAGCAGTTCTTC
NA	14	TRBV7-2	TRBJ2-5	CASSTRWDQETQYF	TGTGCCAGCAGCACCCGATGGGACCAAGAGACCCAGTACTTC
TRBD1	17	TRBV7-9	TRBJ1-1	CASSFRWRTGVNTEAFF	TGTGCCAGCAGCTTTAGATGGCGGACAGGGGTGAACACTGAAGCTTTCTTT
NA	15	TRBV7-2	TRBJ1-3	CASSLAGGSGNTIYF	TGTGCCAGCAGCTTAGCGGGGGGCTCTGGAAACACCATATATTTT
NA	13	TRBV7-2	TRBJ2-5	CASSPGRGETQYF	TGTGCCAGCAGTCCCGGCCGGGGGGAGACCCAGTACTTC
NA	16	TRBV19	TRBJ1-3	CASSIGQLYSGNTIYF	TGTGCCAGTAGTATTGGGCAGCTATACTCTGGAAACACCATATATTTT
TRBD1	18	TRBV15	TRBJ2-1	CATSRDLVDRGSYNEQFF	TGTGCCACCAGCAGAGATCTTGTAGACAGGGGCTCCTACAATGAGCAGTTCTTC
TRBD1	14	TRBV10-1	TRBJ2-7	CASAPGQGTYEQYF	TGCGCCAGCGCACCGGGACAGGGAACCTACGAGCAGTACTTC
TRBD1	14	TRBV19	TRBJ1-4	CASSIGQGGEKLFF	TGTGCCAGTAGTATCGGACAGGGCGGCGAAAAACTGTTTTTT
NA	12	TRBV28	TRBJ1-3	CASMTSGNTIYF	TGTGCCAGCATGACTAGTGGAAACACCATATATTTT
NA	15	TRBV6-5	TRBJ2-7	CASRVAGVISYEQYF	TGTGCCAGCAGAGTCGCGGGCGTCATCTCCTACGAGCAGTACTTC